Shown below are 25 T cell receptor beta chains from a single sample sequenced in a study of T cell clusters in autoimmune cytopenias. Each sample's input was 250 ng genomic DNA, 38,000 or so genome equivalents. TRB rearrangements were amplified by touch-down multiplex PCR with mixed TRB-A/B primers. TCRdb re-called the multiplex PCR reads; one entry per CDR3 protein, DNA not given. Its table records about 2,200 distinct CDR3 sequences. Sequencing was carried out using peripheral blood. These receptors were obtained from a human donor with an autoimmune cytopenia or autoimmune hepatitis (not recorded which).

In terms of frequency, this clonotype is medium-sized. The chain couples TRBV6-1 to TRBJ2-2; TCRdb names TRBD1, which stays unverified in the absence of DNA. Germline V gene lookup returns CDR1 MNHNS and CDR2 SASEGT. The CDR3 is 15 amino acids. The CDR3 loop reads CASSVNRKNTGELFF.

The gene calls are TRBV10-3 and TRBJ1-1; TCRdb lists TRBD1, though no DNA is available to test this call. The CDR3 extends over 13 amino acids. Germline V gene data show CDR1 as ENHRY and CDR2 as SYGVKD. CDR3 protein: CARKQGPNTEAFF.

This clonotype is deemed medium-sized (0.01 to 0.1%) by its frequency. The J gene is TRBJ2-7, the V gene TRBV6-1; as DNA is missing, the TRBD1 call by TCRdb cannot be tested. The length of the CDR3 is 11 residues. CDR1 MNHNS and CDR2 SASEGT come from the germline V gene. The CDR3 loop reads CASRGVSEQYF.

The rearrangement links TRBV10-1 to TRBJ1-6. CDR1 is WNHNN and CDR2 is SYGVQD in the germline V gene (reference sequence). There are 13 residues in the CDR3. This chain's CDR3 is CASTSMAGSPLHF.

Considering frequency, this clonotype is medium-sized. V gene TRBV5-1 combines with J gene TRBJ1-5; TCRdb returns TRBD1, unconfirmable since there is no DNA. The germline V gene encodes CDR1 SGHRS and CDR2 YFSETQ. The CDR3 runs to 16 residues. CDR3 residues: CASSLGTPYSNQPQHF. The whole variable domain, filled in from reference TRBV5-1 and TRBJ1-5, reads KAGVTQTPRYLIKTRGQQVTLSCSPISGHRSVSWYQQTPGQGLQFLFEYFSETQRNKGNFPGRFSGRQFSNSRSEMNVSTLELGDSALYLCASSLGTPYSNQPQHFGDGTRLSIL.

This chain connects TRBV4-2 to TRBJ2-2; without DNA, the TCRdb call of TRBD1 cannot be checked. Per the germline V gene, CDR1 is LGHNA and CDR2 is YNFKEQ. This CDR3 is 16 amino acids long. CDR3 amino acids: CASSPTGAVNTGELFF.

The genes are TRBV6-2 or TRBV6-3 and TRBJ2-7. CDR1 is MNHEY, CDR2 SVGEGT, per germline. This CDR3 region has 13 residues. The CDR3 region is CASSYLAAYEQYF.

Judged by frequency, this clonotype is medium-sized. J is TRBJ2-7 and V is TRBV2; TCRdb outputs TRBD1, but without DNA this stays unchecked. Germline loops: CDR1 SNHLY, CDR2 FYNNEI. The length of the CDR3 is 18 residues. The CDR3: CASSEAGQGTPSSYEQYF.

By frequency, this clonotype is medium-sized. The chain couples TRBV5-6 to TRBJ2-2; TCRdb's D call of TRBD1 is untestable without DNA. Germline loops: CDR1 SGHDT, CDR2 YYEEEE. The length of the CDR3 is 14 residues. CDR3 sequence: CASTKRTRPGELFF.

This chain uses TRBV30 with TRBJ1-4; TCRdb's D call of TRBD1 is untestable without DNA. The CDR3 covers 15 residues. CDR1 GTSNPN and CDR2 SVGIG come from the germline V gene (reference sequence). CDR3: CAWSVQDRDNEKLFF.

This chain uses TRBV10-1 with TRBJ2-4. The germline gives CDR1 WNHNN, CDR2 SYGVQD (reference sequence). The CDR3 totals 13 residues. CDR3 sequence reads: CASSESLADIQYF.

The chain carries TRBV6-4 and TRBJ2-5; checking the TCRdb D call of TRBD2 is not possible without DNA. This CDR3 has 15 amino acids. Germline-derived CDR1 and CDR2 are MRHNA and SNTAGT. CDR3: CASSDFRPAGETQYF.

This chain joins TRBV12-3 or TRBV12-4 and TRBJ1-2; TCRdb picks TRBD1, but there is no DNA to check that call. The CDR3 sequence is 12 residues long. CDR3 region: CASNPGTGGYTF.

The gene calls are TRBV7-2 and TRBJ1-5. This CDR3 has 13 amino acids. Germline-derived CDR1 and CDR2 are SGHTA and FQGNSA. The CDR3 loop is CASSLGGYQPQHF.

Its frequency marks this clonotype as medium-sized. The chain's CDR3 is CAWSEGGAGEKLFF. This chain connects TRBV30 to TRBJ1-4; there is no DNA to check the TCRdb D call of TRBD1. Per the germline V gene, CDR1 is GTSNPN and CDR2 is SVGIG (reference sequence). The CDR3 runs 14 residues.

By frequency, this clonotype registers medium-sized. The chain has TRBV18 and TRBJ2-7; checking the TCRdb D call of TRBD1 is not possible without DNA. CDR1 KGHSH and CDR2 LQKENI come from the germline V gene. The CDR3 loop spans 14 amino acids. CDR3 sequence: CASSSPGQGDEQYF.

This chain joins TRBV5-4 and TRBJ2-7; TCRdb outputs TRBD1, but without DNA this stays unchecked. This CDR3 spans 14 amino acids. The germline CDR1 and CDR2 sequences are SGHNT and YYREEE (reference sequence). The CDR3 sequence is CASSLKQGVGEQYF.

J is TRBJ2-4 and V is TRBV5-4; TCRdb proposes TRBD2, but this gene call is untestable without DNA. The germline CDR1 and CDR2 sequences are SGHNT and YYREEE (reference sequence). This CDR3 comprises 15 residues. Here the CDR3 reads CASLGLAKDKNIQYF.

CDR3 amino acids: CASNPLVGRGTDTQYF. J is TRBJ2-3 and V is TRBV4-1; there is no DNA to check the TCRdb D call of TRBD2. The CDR3 runs to 16 residues. Per germline, CDR1 MGHRA and CDR2 YSYEKL.

This clonotype is labeled medium-sized (0.01 to 0.1%) based on frequency. The chain carries TRBV6-5 and TRBJ2-7; as DNA is missing, the TRBD2 call by TCRdb cannot be tested. Germline values: CDR1 MNHEY, CDR2 SVGAGI. The CDR3 has 18 residues. The CDR3 region is CASSYLLSSTSGIYEQYF.

This clonotype is labeled medium-sized based on frequency. The genes are TRBV6-1 and TRBJ1-3; TCRdb picks TRBD1, but there is no DNA to check that call. Germline V lookup: CDR1 MNHNS, CDR2 SASEGT. The CDR3 extends over 19 amino acids. CDR3 protein: CASSARPYLQGYSGNTIYF.

CDR3 residues: CASSLNVYSNQPQHF. The chain combines TRBV5-6 with TRBJ1-5. Germline values: CDR1 SGHDT, CDR2 YYEEEE. The CDR3 extends over 15 amino acids. Complete variable domain (other parts from reference TRBV5-6 and TRBJ1-5): DAGVTQSPTHLIKTRGQQVTLRCSPKSGHDTVSWYQQALGQGPQFIFQYYEEEERQRGNFPDRFSGHQFPNYSSELNVNALLLGDSALYLCASSLNVYSNQPQHFGDGTRLSIL.

Judged by frequency, this clonotype is medium-sized (0.01 to 0.1%). This chain uses TRBV20-1 with TRBJ2-1; TCRdb proposes TRBD1, but this gene call is untestable without DNA. Germline V gives CDR1 DFQATT, CDR2 SNEGSKA (reference sequence). CDR3 length: 15 amino acids. CDR3: CSAAAPLGGGHEQFF.

The chain combines TRBV7-2 with TRBJ1-4; the TRBD1 assignment by TCRdb is unverifiable without DNA. The CDR3 extends over 16 amino acids. Germline V gives CDR1 SGHTA, CDR2 FQGNSA. Here the CDR3 reads CASSLTGTGANEKLFF.

In terms of frequency, this clonotype is medium-sized. J is TRBJ1-3 and V is TRBV6-2 or TRBV6-3. The CDR3 spans 16 residues. In germline, CDR1 is MNHEY, CDR2 SVGEGT. This CDR3 reads CASSYVRGRSGNTIYF.